Below, one T cell receptor (beta chain) is given with its context. Its antigen is not known. This sample was included in a study of T cell responses to AZD1222 COVID-19 vaccine. The study's findings and limits: All repertoire sampling was performed exclusively after the peak T cell response.

The CDR3 spans 16 residues. Germline loops: CDR1 DFQATT, CDR2 SNEGSKA (reference sequence). V shed 3 bases and J 3 bases; nucleotides not matched to a gene: 13. TCRdb's table, derived via immunoSEQ multiplex PCR, lists solely in-frame clones and lacks some. In the table there are over 70,000 clones, roughly 90% of which are singletons. The chain is built from TRBV20-1 and TRBJ2-7; TRBD1 matches at 8 bases. The sequence came from an adult in good health. Sequenced material: peripheral blood, taken on day 0 of AZD1222 vaccination. The CDR3 loop is CSASPSDRGTLYEQYF. The DNA for the CDR3 is TGCAGTGCTAGTCCGTCCGACAGGGGTACCCTCTACGAGCAGTACTTC.